Presented here are 21 T cell receptor beta chains from one specimen sequenced in a study of OX40 agonist ivuxolimab in advanced cancers. Using immunoSEQ multiplex PCR, the repertoire was profiled, and TCRdb retains in-frame clones only, with some absent. Of tens of thousands of clones listed, roughly 85% are singletons. Sample: CD4+ or CD8+ T cells sorted from blood, taken in a trial of the OX40 agonist ivuxolimab. The receptor source for this set is an adult with an advanced solid tumor such as melanoma, head and neck, liver or kidney cancer.

This chain links TRBV4-1 with TRBJ2-5, with 8 nucleotides matching TRBD1. The J call may be in error: the DNA end matches TRBJ2-7 better. Germline-derived CDR1 and CDR2 are MGHRA and YSYEKL. CDR3 length: 16 amino acids. The CDR3 nucleotides read TGCGCCAGCAGCCAAGATTCAGGGGGCTTAGGCTACGAGCAGTACTTC. As protein: CASSQDSGGLGYEQYF.

V gene TRBV6-5 combines with J gene TRBJ1-1; a possible D gene is TRBD1 (6 bases). Germline CDR1 and CDR2: MNHEY and SVGAGI. V gave up 5 bases and J gave up 4 bases, with 14 bases separating them. The CDR3 consists of 14 residues. CDR3 in DNA: TGTGCCAGCAGTGGGTGGGGGCGCGGCACTGAAGCTTTCTTT. It codes for CASSGWGRGTEAFF.

V gene TRBV30 combines with J gene TRBJ2-2; D gene ambiguous. Trimming took 2 bases from V and 7 from J, leaving 17 bases between them. CDR1 and CDR2 (germline): GTSNPN, SVGIG (reference sequence). The CDR3 length is 15 residues. The CDR3 sequence: CAWSSGANFLGELFF. In nucleotides, the CDR3 is TGTGCCTGGAGTTCTGGCGCAAATTTCCTCGGGGAGCTGTTTTTT.

The chain has TRBV7-9 and TRBJ1-3; no reliable D call. V was pared by 4 bases and J by 1 base, with 14 bases between. The CDR3 extends over 16 amino acids. Germline V gene data show CDR1 as SEHNR and CDR2 as FQNEAQ (reference sequence). The CDR3 reads CASSSLSSASGNTIYF. In nucleotides, the CDR3 is TGTGCCAGCAGCTCCTTAAGCAGTGCTTCTGGAAACACCATATATTTT.

This chain links TRBV6-6 with TRBJ2-3; TRBD2 might be the D (7 bases). The length of the CDR3 is 13 residues. CDR1 is MNHNY, CDR2 SVGAGI, per germline (reference sequence). Trimming removed 4 bases at V and 8 bases at J, with 13 bases between. CDR3 in DNA: TGTGCCAGCAGTTCCCTGGGAGGGGGTACGCAGTATTTT. Translating it yields CASSSLGGGTQYF.

The chain carries TRBV6-4 and TRBJ2-3, with 8 nucleotides matching TRBD2. V was clipped by 4 bases and J by 5 bases; unmatched bases: 8. This CDR3 has 15 residues. Germline loops: CDR1 MRHNA, CDR2 SNTAGT. CDR3 protein: CASSVAGGAGDTQYF. DNA of the CDR3: TGTGCCAGCAGTGTGGCCGGGGGGGCCGGAGATACGCAGTATTTT.

The chain is built from TRBV19 and TRBJ2-2; TRBD1 matches 11 bases. The CDR3 is 13 amino acids. Germline assignment: CDR1 LNHDA and CDR2 SQIVND (reference sequence). V lost 9 bases and J lost 7; bases outside the gene matches: 4. The CDR3: CASRDRGDGELFF. The CDR3 nucleotides are TGTGCCAGCCGGGACAGGGGGGACGGGGAGCTGTTTTTT.

The V gene is TRBV7-8, the J gene TRBJ2-3, with a tentative D call TRBD2 (6 bases). The ends were cut back, 1 base at V and 4 bases at J, with 12 bases in the middle. Germline CDR1 SGHVS, CDR2 FQNEAQ. This CDR3 contains 15 residues. CDR3 amino acids: CASSLGASGADTQYF. The CDR3 nucleotides are TGTGCCAGCAGCTTAGGGGCATCGGGGGCAGATACGCAGTATTTT.

V gene TRBV30 combines with J gene TRBJ1-4; D is unclear. This CDR3 has 13 amino acids. The V gene's germline CDR1 is GTSNPN and CDR2 SVGIG (reference sequence). V was trimmed by 7 bases and J by 5 bases, leaving 14 bases between them. The CDR3 DNA reads TGTGCCTCTAATAGGAGCCCGAATGAAAAACTGTTTTTT. Its protein is CASNRSPNEKLFF.

V usage is TRBV19 and J usage is TRBJ2-5, with TRBD1 identical over 9 bases. This CDR3 comprises 13 residues. V gave up 5 bases and J gave up 5 bases; unmatched junction bases: 3. Germline V gives CDR1 LNHDA, CDR2 SQIVND (reference sequence). The DNA for the CDR3 is TGTGCCAGTAGTGCACAGGGGGCTGAGACCCAGTACTTC. It encodes CASSAQGAETQYF.

This clone was counted a single time. V is TRBV7-2 and J is TRBJ1-6; 7 bases fit TRBD1. The CDR3 spans 14 residues. The germline V gene encodes CDR1 SGHTA and CDR2 FQGNSA. V lost 1 base to trimming and J lost 6 bases; unmatched junction nucleotides: 0. CDR3 nucleotides: TGTGCCAGCAGCTTAGACAGGGGTAATTCACCCCTCCACTTT. Translated, it gives CASSLDRGNSPLHF.

The chain combines TRBV11-2 with TRBJ1-6, with 8 positions matching TRBD1. Germline CDR1 and CDR2: SGHAT and FQNNGV. The CDR3 runs to 16 residues. The junction had 8 bases not matched to a gene; V was cut back by 3 bases and J by 7 bases. The CDR3 spells CASSFTGGSGNSPLHF. Written as DNA, the CDR3 is TGTGCCAGCAGCTTCACAGGGGGGAGTGGGAATTCACCCCTCCACTTT.

V gene TRBV2 combines with J gene TRBJ1-1; 10 positions match TRBD1. This CDR3 comprises 14 residues. The J segment lost 6 bases and the V segment lost 6 bases, leaving 7 bases of the junction unmatched. In germline, CDR1 is SNHLY, CDR2 FYNNEI. CDR3 DNA sequence: TGTGCCAGCAGCAGAGGACAGGGGGGGGCTGAAGCTTTCTTT. Protein product: CASSRGQGGAEAFF.

The V and J genes are TRBV19 and TRBJ2-7, with D possibly TRBD1 on 6 matching bases. Trimming left V 10 bases short and J 4 bases short, with 23 bases between. This CDR3 is built from 15 residues. Germline V gene sequence: CDR1 LNHDA, CDR2 SQIVND (reference sequence). CDR3: CATDDPKTGGYEQYF. DNA of the CDR3: TGTGCCACTGACGACCCAAAGACAGGAGGATACGAGCAGTACTTC.

The chain recombines TRBV6-4 with TRBJ1-6, with D perhaps matching TRBD1 (5 bases). The V end lost 6 bases, the J end lost 10 bases, and 13 bases lay between the germline ends. Germline values: CDR1 MRHNA, CDR2 SNTAGT. The CDR3 runs 13 residues. The DNA of the CDR3 is TGTGCCAGCAGCTTATACGGGGACTCACCCCTCCACTTT. This encodes CASSLYGDSPLHF.

The chain employs TRBV6-1 and TRBJ2-3; D is perhaps TRBD1 or TRBD2 (5 bases each). The CDR3 runs to 13 residues. CDR1 and CDR2 (germline): MNHNS, SASEGT. V was trimmed by 6 bases and J by 0 bases, leaving 7 bases between them. CDR3 in amino acids: CASRGDSTDTQYF. In DNA form, the CDR3 reads TGTGCCAGCAGAGGGGACAGCACAGATACGCAGTATTTT.

The chain employs TRBV6-6 and TRBJ2-5; D not certain. Deletions cut 8 bases from V and 0 bases from J, with 19 bases between. Germline values: CDR1 MNHNY, CDR2 SVGAGI (reference sequence). The CDR3 runs to 16 residues. The CDR3 is CASGTSGVQNQETQYF. CDR3 coding DNA: TGTGCCAGCGGAACCTCCGGAGTACAAAACCAAGAGACCCAGTACTTC.

The CDR3 DNA follows: TGTGCCAGCAGTGTTGGCCTAGCGGGGGCTGAGACCCAGTACTTC. Its translation is CASSVGLAGAETQYF. The chain uses TRBV2 and TRBJ2-5; 10 bases fit TRBD2. Trimming cost V 4 bases and J 5 bases; bases outside gene matches: 7. CDR1 and CDR2 (germline): SNHLY, FYNNEI. This CDR3 spans 15 amino acids.

This chain connects TRBV19 to TRBJ2-1; 7 bases are a match to TRBD2. The length of the CDR3 is 14 residues. The J segment lost 1 base and the V segment lost 10 bases, leaving 7 bases of the junction unmatched. Looked up from germline, CDR1 is LNHDA and CDR2 is SQIVND (reference sequence). The CDR3 bases are TGTGCCACCGGGGGGATTAGGTCCTACAATGAGCAGTTCTTC. It codes for CATGGIRSYNEQFF.

The rearrangement links TRBV7-3 to TRBJ1-1, with 12 bases fitting TRBD1. The J segment lost 5 bases and the V segment lost 0 bases, leaving 10 bases of the junction unmatched. This CDR3 comprises 18 residues. Germline V gene lookup returns CDR1 SGHTA and CDR2 FQGTGA. CDR3 sequence (DNA): TGTGCCAGCAGCTTAACGGGTCCGGGACAGGGGGCTTTAACTGAAGCTTTCTTT. The encoded protein is CASSLTGPGQGALTEAFF.

The chain uses TRBV28 and TRBJ1-2; the D gene is possibly TRBD1 (6 bases). The V gene's germline CDR1 is MDHEN and CDR2 SYDVKM. CDR3 length: 15 residues. The V gene lost 4 bases and the J gene lost 6 bases, with 18 bases spanning the gap. CDR3 loop: CASSSPPLQGDGYTF. CDR3 DNA: TGTGCCAGCAGTTCGCCCCCGCTACAGGGAGATGGCTACACCTTC.